This is a list of T cell receptor beta chains from one sample in a study of blood T cell repertoires in COVID-19. The protocol was immunoSEQ multiplex PCR, while the TCRdb copy is restricted to in-frame clones and leaves out a portion. The sample comprises some 300,000 clones, around 85% of which are singletons, and about 4% rests with the top ten. Input material: peripheral blood. The receptors originated from a woman aged 45-65 years with active or convalescent COVID-19. Each CDR3 is given with its conserved first and last residue. Each record gives: clone size, CDR3 length, D gene, V gene, J gene, CDR3 DNA, CDR3 protein. A D gene is named only where the DNA matches it firmly. Expanded clones are given a class, and other clones once, few, many or no size at all.

clone_size: -
cdr3_length: 15
d_call: TRBD1
v_call: TRBV18
j_call: TRBJ1-4
cdr3_nt: TGTGCCAGCTCACCACCCGTGGGACAGGGCGGAAAACTGTTTTTT
cdr3_aa: CASSPPVGQGGKLFF

clone_size: -
cdr3_length: 16
d_call: TRBD2
v_call: TRBV4-1
j_call: TRBJ2-2
cdr3_nt: TGCGCCAGCAGCCTCCTAGCGGGAGGGTGGTCCGGGGAGCTGTTTTTT
cdr3_aa: CASSLLAGGWSGELFF

clone_size: -
cdr3_length: 16
d_call: TRBD1
v_call: TRBV10-3
j_call: TRBJ1-5
cdr3_nt: TGTGCCATCAGTGAGACGGACAGGGCCGCTAATCAGCCCCAGCATTTT
cdr3_aa: CAISETDRAANQPQHF

clone_size: -
cdr3_length: 14
d_call: TRBD1
v_call: TRBV5-1
j_call: TRBJ1-1
cdr3_nt: TGCGCCAGCAGCCCTAGGACAGGAACCTATGAAGCTTTCTTT
cdr3_aa: CASSPRTGTYEAFF

clone_size: few
cdr3_length: 14
d_call: -
v_call: TRBV5-5
j_call: TRBJ2-3
cdr3_nt: TGTGCCAGCAGTTATAGTCCGGGGAGCCTTACGCAGTATTTT
cdr3_aa: CASSYSPGSLTQYF

clone_size: -
cdr3_length: 15
d_call: TRBD1
v_call: TRBV6-2/TRBV6-3
j_call: TRBJ1-5
cdr3_nt: TGTGCCAGCAGTTACCCCGACAGGGTGGGACAGCCCCAGCATTTT
cdr3_aa: CASSYPDRVGQPQHF

clone_size: -
cdr3_length: 13
d_call: TRBD1
v_call: TRBV12-3/TRBV12-4
j_call: TRBJ1-2
cdr3_nt: TGTGCCAGCAGTGACTGGACAGGGAAGGGCTACACCTTC
cdr3_aa: CASSDWTGKGYTF

clone_size: -
cdr3_length: 13
d_call: TRBD2
v_call: TRBV5-4
j_call: TRBJ2-7
cdr3_nt: TGTGCCAGCTCGGCTAGCGGAGCCTACGAGCAGTACTTC
cdr3_aa: CASSASGAYEQYF

clone_size: -
cdr3_length: 16
d_call: TRBD1
v_call: TRBV28
j_call: TRBJ1-2
cdr3_nt: TGTGCCACCCGGGCCGGGACAGCCCCTTCTAACTATGGCTACACCTTC
cdr3_aa: CATRAGTAPSNYGYTF

clone_size: -
cdr3_length: 15
d_call: -
v_call: TRBV3-1/TRBV3-2
j_call: TRBJ2-7
cdr3_nt: TGTGCCAGCAGCCGCTCGGGACTTAAAACCTACGAGCAGTACTTC
cdr3_aa: CASSRSGLKTYEQYF

clone_size: -
cdr3_length: 18
d_call: TRBD1
v_call: TRBV29-1
j_call: TRBJ1-1
cdr3_nt: TGCAGCGTTGGCGGTTTTGGTTTTAATACGCAGGGGGCCCAAGGAGCTTTCTTT
cdr3_aa: CSVGGFGFNTQGAQGAFF

clone_size: -
cdr3_length: 14
d_call: TRBD1
v_call: TRBV18
j_call: TRBJ1-2
cdr3_nt: TGTGCCAGCTTCCGGGACAGGTCAAACTATGGCTACACCTTC
cdr3_aa: CASFRDRSNYGYTF

clone_size: -
cdr3_length: 16
d_call: TRBD1
v_call: TRBV14
j_call: TRBJ2-7
cdr3_nt: TGTGCCAGCAGCCAAAAATCCGGACAGGGTCCCTACGAGCAGTACTTC
cdr3_aa: CASSQKSGQGPYEQYF

clone_size: once
cdr3_length: 14
d_call: -
v_call: TRBV23-1
j_call: TRBJ1-1
cdr3_nt: TGCGCCAGCAGTCAATGGCCCCAGGGATTTGAAGCTTTCTTT
cdr3_aa: CASSQWPQGFEAFF

clone_size: -
cdr3_length: 18
d_call: TRBD2
v_call: TRBV5-1
j_call: TRBJ2-3
cdr3_nt: TGCGCCAGCAGCGGGGGGCTAGCGGGAGGATCCTACACAGATACGCAGTATTTT
cdr3_aa: CASSGGLAGGSYTDTQYF

clone_size: -
cdr3_length: 16
d_call: -
v_call: TRBV18
j_call: TRBJ2-1
cdr3_nt: TGTGCCAGCTCACCACCGCTTAGGGGCTCCTACAATGAGCAGTTCTTC
cdr3_aa: CASSPPLRGSYNEQFF

clone_size: -
cdr3_length: 15
d_call: -
v_call: TRBV6-1
j_call: TRBJ2-7
cdr3_nt: TGTGCCAGCAGTGAAAGCGGAGTCATTTGGGACGAGCAGTACTTC
cdr3_aa: CASSESGVIWDEQYF

clone_size: -
cdr3_length: 13
d_call: -
v_call: TRBV4-2
j_call: TRBJ2-1
cdr3_nt: TGTGCCAGCAGCCAAGATTTAGAAAATGAGCAGTTCTTC
cdr3_aa: CASSQDLENEQFF

clone_size: -
cdr3_length: 13
d_call: TRBD2
v_call: TRBV29-1
j_call: TRBJ2-7
cdr3_nt: TGCAGCGTTGAAGGAGCGGGAGAAGGCGAGCAGTACTTC
cdr3_aa: CSVEGAGEGEQYF

clone_size: -
cdr3_length: 18
d_call: -
v_call: TRBV15
j_call: TRBJ1-5
cdr3_nt: TGTGCCACCAGCACCTACCTCCAGGGCCGTAATAGCAATCAGCCCCAGCATTTT
cdr3_aa: CATSTYLQGRNSNQPQHF

clone_size: -
cdr3_length: 15
d_call: -
v_call: TRBV19
j_call: TRBJ1-3
cdr3_nt: TGTGCCAGTACCCAAACAGTGTCCTCTGGAAACACCATATATTTT
cdr3_aa: CASTQTVSSGNTIYF

clone_size: -
cdr3_length: 14
d_call: -
v_call: TRBV7-8
j_call: TRBJ2-1
cdr3_nt: TGTGCCAGCAGCTTGGGACCCCTTGGAGGGGCATCGTTCTTC
cdr3_aa: CASSLGPLGGASFF

clone_size: -
cdr3_length: 16
d_call: -
v_call: TRBV5-1
j_call: TRBJ1-4
cdr3_nt: TGCGCCAGCAGCTTGGGCAGGGTCATTTCTAATGAAAAACTGTTTTTT
cdr3_aa: CASSLGRVISNEKLFF

clone_size: -
cdr3_length: 14
d_call: TRBD1
v_call: TRBV28
j_call: TRBJ1-4
cdr3_nt: TGTGCCAGCAGTTCTCACAGGGGAAATGAAAAACTGTTTTTT
cdr3_aa: CASSSHRGNEKLFF